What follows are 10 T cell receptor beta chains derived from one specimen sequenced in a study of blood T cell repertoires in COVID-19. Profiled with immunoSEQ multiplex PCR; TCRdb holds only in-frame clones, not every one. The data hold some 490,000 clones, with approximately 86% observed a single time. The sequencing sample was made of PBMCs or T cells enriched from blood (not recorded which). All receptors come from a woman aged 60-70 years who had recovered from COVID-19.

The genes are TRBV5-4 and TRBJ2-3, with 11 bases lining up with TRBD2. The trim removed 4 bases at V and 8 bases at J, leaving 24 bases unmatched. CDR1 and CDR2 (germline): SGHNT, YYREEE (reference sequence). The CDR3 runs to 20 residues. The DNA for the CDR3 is TGTGCCAGCAGCCCCTACCAGGGCGGACCTGGGACTAGCGGTCCTCGTACGCAGTATTTT. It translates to CASSPYQGGPGTSGPRTQYF.

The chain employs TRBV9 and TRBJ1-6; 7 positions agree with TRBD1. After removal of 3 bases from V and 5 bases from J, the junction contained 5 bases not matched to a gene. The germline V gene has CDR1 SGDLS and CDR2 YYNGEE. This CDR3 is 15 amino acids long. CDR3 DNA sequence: TGTGCCAGCAGCGCCCCCGGGACAGATAATTCACCCCTCCACTTT. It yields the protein CASSAPGTDNSPLHF.

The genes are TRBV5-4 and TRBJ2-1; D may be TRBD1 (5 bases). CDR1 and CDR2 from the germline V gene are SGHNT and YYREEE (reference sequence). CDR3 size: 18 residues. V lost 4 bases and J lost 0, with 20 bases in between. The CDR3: CASSGEEAGPYSYNEQFF. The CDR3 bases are TGTGCCAGCAGCGGGGAAGAGGCAGGGCCCTACTCCTACAATGAGCAGTTCTTC.

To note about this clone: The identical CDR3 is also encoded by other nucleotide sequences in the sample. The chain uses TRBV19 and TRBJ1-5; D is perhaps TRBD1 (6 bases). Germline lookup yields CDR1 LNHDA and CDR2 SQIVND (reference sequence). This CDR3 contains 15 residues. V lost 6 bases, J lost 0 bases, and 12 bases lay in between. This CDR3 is CASSPDRNSNQPQHF. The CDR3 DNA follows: TGTGCCAGTAGCCCCGACAGGAATAGCAATCAGCCCCAGCATTTT.

Here the CDR3 DNA reads TGTGCCAGCAAAGGGACAGCTGGAAACACCATATATTTT. It yields the protein CASKGTAGNTIYF. The V gene is TRBV28, the J gene TRBJ1-3, with TRBD1 identical over 7 bases. CDR1 is MDHEN, CDR2 SYDVKM, per germline. Germline trimming cut 7 bases from V and 2 bases from J; bases unmatched to any gene: 2. This CDR3 contains 13 residues.

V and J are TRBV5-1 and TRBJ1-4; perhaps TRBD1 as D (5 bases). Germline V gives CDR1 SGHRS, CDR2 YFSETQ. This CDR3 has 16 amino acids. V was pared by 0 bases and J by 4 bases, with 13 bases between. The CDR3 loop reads CASSLGSGQLNEKLFF. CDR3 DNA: TGCGCCAGCAGCTTGGGATCAGGGCAACTTAATGAAAAACTGTTTTTT.

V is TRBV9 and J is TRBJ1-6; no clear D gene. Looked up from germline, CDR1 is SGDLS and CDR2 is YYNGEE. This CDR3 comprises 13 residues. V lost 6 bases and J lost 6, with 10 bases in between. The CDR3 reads CASTGRPNSPLHF. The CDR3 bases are TGTGCCAGCACAGGCAGGCCTAATTCACCCCTCCACTTT.

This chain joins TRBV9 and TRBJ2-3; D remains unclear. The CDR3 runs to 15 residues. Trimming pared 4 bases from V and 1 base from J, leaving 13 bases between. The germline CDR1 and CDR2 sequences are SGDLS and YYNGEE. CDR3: CASSTNRDRTDTQYF. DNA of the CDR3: TGTGCCAGCAGCACGAACAGAGACCGCACAGATACGCAGTATTTT.

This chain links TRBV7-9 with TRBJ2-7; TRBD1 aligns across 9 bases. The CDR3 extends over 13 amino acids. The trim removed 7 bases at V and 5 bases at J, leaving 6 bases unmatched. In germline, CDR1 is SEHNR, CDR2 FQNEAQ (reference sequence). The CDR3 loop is CASTSDRGNEQYF. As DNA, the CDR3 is TGTGCCAGCACCTCGGACAGGGGCAACGAGCAGTACTTC.

This chain's CDR3 is CASWPGESYYEQYF. For the CDR3, the DNA is TGCGCCAGTTGGCCCGGAGAATCCTACTACGAGCAGTACTTC. The chain recombines TRBV5-1 with TRBJ2-7; D not certain. The V end lost 8 bases, the J end lost 3 bases, and 18 bases lay between the germline ends. CDR3 length: 14 amino acids. The germline V gene encodes CDR1 SGHRS and CDR2 YFSETQ.